This T cell receptor (beta chain) was captured by sequencing in a study of T cell responses to AZD1222 COVID-19 vaccine (dated by TCRdb to the early 2020s). Regarding the study in general: TCR sequencing covered some 250 trial participants: some 210 given two doses of AZD1222 and 26 given two doses of MenACWY control vaccine. Enrollment into the trials was organized by age into subgroups of 18-55, 56-69 and 70-plus years, and those subgroups contained roughly 150, 30 and 60 TCR-sequenced participants, respectively.

The intended sense of this specimen's time point label: about 28 days (+/-7) after the second vaccine dose. Because spike-specific TCR depth and breadth did not differ between the two schedules, AZD1222 recipients who got a second dose at roughly 4 weeks were pooled with those who got a second dose at roughly 12 weeks. Vaccinee samples came from UK trials COV001 and COV002, including a single-blind randomized controlled phase 2/3 trial of AZD1222 (ChAdOx1 nCoV-19) in healthy adults. Trial participant PBMC samples were collected at day 0 and day 28 after the second dose for TCRbeta chain sequencing. Including the terminal cysteine and phenylalanine, the CDR3 comprises 14 residues. Only the CDR3 part of the read is kept: 42 bases, read in frame from the first base. Based on the germline V gene, the CDR1 and CDR2 sequences are LGHNT and FRNRAP. V is pruned by 1 base and J by 15 bases, leaving 10 bases of the junction without a gene match.

A word on this clone: Its cognate antigen has yet to be identified. There are no base qualities to consult, and no much larger clone falls within one base.

The CDR3 regions of human TCRbeta chains were analyzed by immunosequencing. The authors' pipeline ran thus. TCRs in the repertoires were compared against a reference library of SARS-CoV-2-specific TCRs that had been generated with the MIRA antigen-specificity platform. Breadth was defined as the fraction of unique TCRs that were SARS-CoV-2-associated. Depth was defined as the fraction of total T cells that were SARS-CoV-2-associated. Each spike-specific TCR was assigned to its reactive spike region and to a CD4 or CD8 class using the MIRA data. Log10-transformed breadth and depth values were compared by one-way ANOVA with Sidak's multiple comparisons tests. This is the immuneACCESS table as TCRdb keeps it, with only in-frame sequences that have V and J called. A part of the clones is gone; compared with another copy, unresolved V genes explain less than half, and the rest is unexplained. V, J and clone size are taken as reported in that table, and D and trimming were inferred from the DNA itself. In this sample the table shows around 150,000 clones, 92% of which occur a single time. Clones ranked in the top ten supply less than 1.3% of the sample.

Overall study outcomes, separate from this receptor: The whole spike protein was spanned by vaccine-associated CD4 TCRs, and dominant responses were seen in regions 160-218 and 743-854. Reportedly, almost half of the unique spike-specific TCRs recognized epitopes lying outside the regions that are mutated in the B.1.351 and B.1.1.7 variants. In the small 56-69-year group, the increase in depth fell short of significance, most likely because of low power. Participants were mostly white British, with more females than males. The authors suggested clonal diversity may have been underestimated. After two AZD1222 doses, spike-specific TCR breadth and depth were significantly higher than at day 0 and than in MenACWY recipients. Conclusions about previously exposed vaccinees are limited because only 6 or 7 AZD1222 recipients were SARS-CoV-2 seropositive at baseline. Because no samples from the day 14 peak response were available, repertoires could be characterized only after the peak T cell response.

Sequencing used peripheral blood, obtained 28 days after the second AZD1222 dose. This receptor chain uses TRBV12-5 and TRBJ2-1, with 9 middle bases fitting TRBD1. The sequence derives from an adult who received the AZD1222 COVID-19 vaccine. The CDR3 is CASGLALTGTGMFF. The bases are TGTGCTAGTGGTTTGGCCCTTACCGGGACAGGGATGTTCTTC.